This record covers a single TCR beta chain. Its antigen is unidentified. These data belong to a study of blood T cells in healthy people across ages. Study as a whole: Template switching captured about one barcoded beta molecule per two T cells.

CDR3 length: 15 amino acids. Trimming removed 3 bases from V and 3 bases from J; junction bases left unmatched: 6. Germline CDR1 MGHRA, CDR2 YSYEKL. Study results and limitations: A greater number of naive CD4+ cells and higher diversity distinguished long-lived donors from aged donors. Researchers deemed the diversity estimates from one million T cells underestimates.

Alongside a J-beta primer mix, a sample-barcoded 5' primer served in a second PCR lasting about 7 to 12 cycles. TCRdb re-called the 5' RACE reads through MiXCR, storing one row per CDR3 protein. The table includes about 970,000 distinct CDR3 sequences, just over 50% detected once. The TCR originated in a woman aged 55-70 years in good health. The sample was blood. This chain joins TRBV4-1 and TRBJ2-7; 9 positions match TRBD2. The CDR3 region is CASSHRASGIYEQYF. The CDR3 nucleotides are TGCGCCAGCAGCCATCGGGCTAGCGGGATCTACGAGCAGTACTTC.